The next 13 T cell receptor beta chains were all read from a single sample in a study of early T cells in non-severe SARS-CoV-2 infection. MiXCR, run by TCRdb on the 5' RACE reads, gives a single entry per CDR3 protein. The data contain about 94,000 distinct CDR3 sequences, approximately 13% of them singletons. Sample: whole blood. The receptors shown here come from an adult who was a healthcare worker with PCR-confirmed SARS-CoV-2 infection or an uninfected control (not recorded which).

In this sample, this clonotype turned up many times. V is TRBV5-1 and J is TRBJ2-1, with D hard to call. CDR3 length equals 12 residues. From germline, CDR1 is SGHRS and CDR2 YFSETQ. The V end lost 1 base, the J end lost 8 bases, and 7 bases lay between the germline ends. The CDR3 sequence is CASSLRTDEQFF. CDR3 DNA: TGCGCCAGCAGCTTGCGCACCGATGAGCAGTTCTTC.

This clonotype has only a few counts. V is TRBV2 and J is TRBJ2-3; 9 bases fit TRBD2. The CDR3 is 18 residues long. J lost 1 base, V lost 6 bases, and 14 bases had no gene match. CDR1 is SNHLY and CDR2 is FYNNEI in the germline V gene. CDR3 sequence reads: CASSYQRGVPRGTDTQYF. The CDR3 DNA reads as TGTGCCAGCAGCTACCAGCGGGGGGTCCCTCGGGGCACAGATACGCAGTATTTT.

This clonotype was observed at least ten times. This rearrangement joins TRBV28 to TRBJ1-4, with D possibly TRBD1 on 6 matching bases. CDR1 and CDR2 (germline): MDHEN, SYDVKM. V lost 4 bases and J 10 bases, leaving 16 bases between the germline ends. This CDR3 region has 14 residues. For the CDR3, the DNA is TGTGCCAGCAGTTATGAGGGGGTCTTCGGAAAACTGTTTTTT. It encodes CASSYEGVFGKLFF.

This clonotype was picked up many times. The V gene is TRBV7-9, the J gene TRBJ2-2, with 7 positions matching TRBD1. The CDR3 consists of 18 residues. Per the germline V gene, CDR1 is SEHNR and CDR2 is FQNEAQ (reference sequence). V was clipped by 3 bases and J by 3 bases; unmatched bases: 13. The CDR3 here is CASSFVQGRRTYTGELFF. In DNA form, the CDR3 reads TGTGCCAGCAGCTTTGTACAGGGGCGAAGAACTTACACCGGGGAGCTGTTTTTT. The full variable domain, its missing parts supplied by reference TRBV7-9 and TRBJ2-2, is DTGVSQNPRHKITKRGQNVTFRCDPISEHNRLYWYRQTLGQGPEFLTYFQNEAQLEKSRLLSDRFSAERPKGSFSTLEIQRTEQGDSAMYLCASSFVQGRRTYTGELFFGEGSRLTVL.

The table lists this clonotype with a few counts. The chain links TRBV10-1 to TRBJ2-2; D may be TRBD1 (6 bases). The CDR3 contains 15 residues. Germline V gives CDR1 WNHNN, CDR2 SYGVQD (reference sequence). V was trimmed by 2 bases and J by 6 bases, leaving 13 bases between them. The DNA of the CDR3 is TGCGCCAGCAGTGAGACCGTCAGGGGTGCCGGGGAGCTGTTTTTT. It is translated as CASSETVRGAGELFF.

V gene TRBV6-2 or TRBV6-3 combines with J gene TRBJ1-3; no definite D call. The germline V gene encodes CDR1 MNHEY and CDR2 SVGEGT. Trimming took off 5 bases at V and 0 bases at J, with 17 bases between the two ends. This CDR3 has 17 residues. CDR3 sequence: CASSRSSLTVSGNTIYF. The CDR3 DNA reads TGTGCCAGCAGTAGGAGCTCCCTCACCGTCTCTGGAAACACCATATATTTT.

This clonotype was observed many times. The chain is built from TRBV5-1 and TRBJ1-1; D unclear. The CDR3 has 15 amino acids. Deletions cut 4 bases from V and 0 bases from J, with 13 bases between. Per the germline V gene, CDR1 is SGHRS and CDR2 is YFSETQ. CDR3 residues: CASSVSSTMNTEAFF. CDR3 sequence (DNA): TGCGCCAGCAGCGTCTCATCCACCATGAACACTGAAGCTTTCTTT.

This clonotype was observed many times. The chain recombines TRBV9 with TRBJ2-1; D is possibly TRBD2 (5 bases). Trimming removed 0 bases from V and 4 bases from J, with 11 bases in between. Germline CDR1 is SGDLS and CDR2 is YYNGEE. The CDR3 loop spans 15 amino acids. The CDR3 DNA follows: TGTGCCAGCAGCGTAGGAGGGTCTTGGTACAATGAGCAGTTCTTC. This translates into CASSVGGSWYNEQFF.

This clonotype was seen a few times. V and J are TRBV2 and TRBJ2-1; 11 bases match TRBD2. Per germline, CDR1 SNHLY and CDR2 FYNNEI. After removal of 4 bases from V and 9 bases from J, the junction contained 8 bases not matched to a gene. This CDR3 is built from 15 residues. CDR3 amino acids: CASSGGRLAGGEQFF. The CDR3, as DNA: TGTGCCAGCAGTGGAGGGAGGCTAGCGGGGGGTGAGCAGTTCTTC.

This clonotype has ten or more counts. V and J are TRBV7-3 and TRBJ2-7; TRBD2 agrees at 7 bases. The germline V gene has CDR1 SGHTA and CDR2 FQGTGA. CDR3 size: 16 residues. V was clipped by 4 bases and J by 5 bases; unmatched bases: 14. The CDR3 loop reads CASSSGPGTNVDEQYF. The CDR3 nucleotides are TGTGCCAGCAGCTCCGGGCCCGGGACTAATGTCGACGAGCAGTACTTC.

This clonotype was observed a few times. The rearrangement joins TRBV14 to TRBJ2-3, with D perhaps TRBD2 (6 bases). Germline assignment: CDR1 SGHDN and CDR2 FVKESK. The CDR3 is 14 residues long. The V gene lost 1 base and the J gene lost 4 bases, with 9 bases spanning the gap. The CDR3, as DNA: TGTGCCAGCAGCCAAGCGGGGGACTCAGATACGCAGTATTTT. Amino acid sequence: CASSQAGDSDTQYF.

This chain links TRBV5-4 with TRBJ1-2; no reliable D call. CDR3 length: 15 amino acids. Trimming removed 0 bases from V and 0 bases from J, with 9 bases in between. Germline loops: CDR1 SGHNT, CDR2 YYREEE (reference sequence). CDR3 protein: CASSLVARANYGYTF. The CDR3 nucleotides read TGTGCCAGCAGCTTGGTGGCAAGGGCTAACTATGGCTACACCTTC. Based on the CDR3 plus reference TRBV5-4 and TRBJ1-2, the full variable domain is ETGVTQSPTHLIKTRGQQVTLRCSSQSGHNTVSWYQQALGQGPQFIFQYYREEENGRGNFPPRFSGLQFPNYSSELNVNALELDDSALYLCASSLVARANYGYTFGSGTRLTVV.

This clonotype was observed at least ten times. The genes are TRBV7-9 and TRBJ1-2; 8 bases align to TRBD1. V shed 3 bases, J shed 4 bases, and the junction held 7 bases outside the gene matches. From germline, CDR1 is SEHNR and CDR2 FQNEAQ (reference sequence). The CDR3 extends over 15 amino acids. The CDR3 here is CASSLRGQGGYGYTF. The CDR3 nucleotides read TGTGCCAGCAGCTTGAGAGGACAGGGCGGCTATGGCTACACCTTC.